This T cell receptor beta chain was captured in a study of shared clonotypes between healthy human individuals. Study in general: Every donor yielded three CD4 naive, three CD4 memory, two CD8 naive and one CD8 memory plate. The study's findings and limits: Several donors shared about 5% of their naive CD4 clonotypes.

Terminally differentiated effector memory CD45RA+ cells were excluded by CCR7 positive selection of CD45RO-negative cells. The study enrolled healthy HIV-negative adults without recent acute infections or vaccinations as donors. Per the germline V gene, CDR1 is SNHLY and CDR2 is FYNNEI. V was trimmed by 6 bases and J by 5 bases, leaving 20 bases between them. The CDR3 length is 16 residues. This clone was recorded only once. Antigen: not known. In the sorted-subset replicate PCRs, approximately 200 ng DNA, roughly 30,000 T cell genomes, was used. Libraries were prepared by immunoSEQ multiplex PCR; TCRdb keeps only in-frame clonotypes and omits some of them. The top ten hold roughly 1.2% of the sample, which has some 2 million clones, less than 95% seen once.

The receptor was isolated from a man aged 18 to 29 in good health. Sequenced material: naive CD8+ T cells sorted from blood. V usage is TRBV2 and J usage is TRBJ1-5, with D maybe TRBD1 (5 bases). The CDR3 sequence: CASSPGAGLLDQPQHF. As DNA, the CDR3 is TGTGCCAGCAGCCCTGGGGCCGGGCTTTTAGATCAGCCCCAGCATTTT.